This T cell receptor beta chain was sequenced for a study of tissue T cells after allogeneic stem cell transplantation. Study overall: Five GVHD patients had recipient-origin PBMCs collected before transplant.

About this clone itself: What it recognizes is unknown.

Findings and limits, study-wide: Anatomically similar tissues had similar TCR repertoires within each patient. Only a limited share of tissue TCRs appeared in blood or spleen.

The germline V and J ends were trimmed by 5 bases and 2 bases, with 17 bases remaining between them. The CDR3 sequence is 16 residues long. Germline V gene lookup returns CDR1 WSHSY and CDR2 SAAADI. Clones were read by immunoSEQ multiplex PCR, and TCRdb kept only the in-frame ones, dropping some. The sample includes about 42,000 clones, more than 90% seen only once; the top ten take approximately 3.8%. The clonotype was recovered from a woman aged 35-75 years who later had graft-versus-host disease after an allogeneic stem cell transplant. This specimen consisted of blood, obtained before transplantation. J is TRBJ2-3 and V is TRBV10-2; D is perhaps TRBD2 (6 bases). The CDR3 protein is CASSFPRESITDTQYF. The CDR3 DNA sequence: TGCGCCAGCAGTTTCCCCCGGGAGTCGATCACAGATACGCAGTATTTT.